Shown below are 31 T cell receptor beta chains from a single sample sequenced in a study of shared clonotypes between healthy human individuals. CD45RO-negative, CCR7-positively selected cells formed the naive CD8 fraction, excluding terminally differentiated effector memory CD45RA+ cells. Method: immunoSEQ multiplex PCR; TCRdb's copy keeps in-frame clones and lacks some. The sample holds hundreds of thousands of clones, around 92% seen once. Sequenced material: naive CD8+ T cells sorted from blood. The receptors here all came from a man aged 25 to 40 in good health.

CDR3: CASSTASGANVLTF. CDR3 in DNA: TGTGCCAGTTCAACAGCCTCTGGGGCCAACGTCCTGACTTTC. The chain is built from TRBV19 and TRBJ2-6; D is undetermined. Per the germline V gene, CDR1 is LNHDA and CDR2 is SQIVND (reference sequence). Deletions cut 8 bases from V and 0 bases from J, with 8 bases between. The CDR3 covers 14 residues.

This clone was detected once. The rearrangement joins TRBV7-9 to TRBJ2-5; unclear D gene. The CDR3 is 15 amino acids. Germline CDR1 and CDR2: SEHNR and FQNEAQ (reference sequence). V dropped 5 bases and J dropped 4 bases, with 17 bases sitting between them. The CDR3 loop is CASSDQRLWGETQYF. As DNA, the CDR3 is TGTGCCAGCAGCGACCAAAGACTCTGGGGAGAGACCCAGTACTTC.

Concerning this clone itself: The sample has other DNA sequences that encode this CDR3 too. V is TRBV18 and J is TRBJ2-1, with D maybe TRBD2 (5 bases). The germline gives CDR1 KGHSH, CDR2 LQKENI. Trimming took 6 bases from V and 1 from J, leaving 10 bases between them. CDR3 length: 14 residues. Here the CDR3 reads CASSPTSSYNEQFF. The CDR3 DNA reads as TGTGCCAGCTCTCCAACTAGTTCCTACAATGAGCAGTTCTTC.

The V and J genes are TRBV27 and TRBJ1-4; D unclear. V was clipped by 2 bases and J by 6 bases, with 7 bases between them. The CDR3 covers 13 residues. Germline loops: CDR1 MNHEY, CDR2 SMNVEV (reference sequence). The CDR3 DNA reads as TGTGCCAGCAGTTTAAGGGCAGATGAAAAACTGTTTTTT. Protein: CASSLRADEKLFF.

V gene TRBV5-1 combines with J gene TRBJ2-2; D may be TRBD1 (6 bases). The length of the CDR3 is 15 residues. The V end lost 4 bases, the J end lost 0 bases, and 10 bases lay between the germline ends. The V gene's germline CDR1 is SGHRS and CDR2 YFSETQ. CDR3 in amino acids: CASSPGTPNTGELFF. CDR3 sequence (DNA): TGCGCCAGCAGCCCCGGGACACCGAACACCGGGGAGCTGTTTTTT.

The J gene is TRBJ1-2, the V gene TRBV29-1, with TRBD1 identical over 9 bases. The trim removed 1 base at V and 4 bases at J, leaving 7 bases unmatched. Germline V gene data show CDR1 as SQVTM and CDR2 as ANQGSEA. This CDR3 region has 15 residues. The CDR3 reads CSVEVRDRVPYGYTF. As DNA, the CDR3 is TGCAGCGTTGAAGTCCGGGACAGGGTACCCTATGGCTACACCTTC. The whole variable domain, remainder taken from reference TRBV29-1 and TRBJ1-2, is SAVISQKPSRDICQRGTSLTIQCQVDSQVTMMFWYRQQPGQSLTLIATANQGSEATYESGFVIDKFPISRPNLTFSTLTVSNMSPEDSSIYLCSVEVRDRVPYGYTFGSGTRLTVV.

The chain joins TRBV21-1 to TRBJ1-5. TRBV21-1 is a documented pseudogene. There are 16 residues in the CDR3. The CDR3 region has the DNA TGTGCCAGCAGAACACGGCTACATTGGCATCATCAGCCCCAGCATTTT. Translating it yields CASRTRLHWHHQPQHF.

This sequence joins TRBV19 and TRBJ1-1, with TRBD1 matching 7 bases. CDR1 is LNHDA and CDR2 is SQIVND in the germline V gene (reference sequence). V trimming: 1 base; J trimming: 4 bases; junction bases outside the gene matches: 3. The CDR3 is 14 amino acids. The CDR3: CASSIGAGGTEAFF. CDR3 nucleotides: TGTGCCAGTAGTATAGGGGCAGGGGGCACTGAAGCTTTCTTT.

V is TRBV6-5 and J is TRBJ2-2, with 9 bases lining up with TRBD2. V was clipped by 0 bases and J by 7 bases; unmatched bases: 6. CDR1 is MNHEY and CDR2 is SVGAGI in the germline V gene. The CDR3 has 16 amino acids. CDR3 nucleotides: TGTGCCAGCAGTTACTCGCGGGAGGGCCCTGACGGGGAGCTGTTTTTT. Encoded protein: CASSYSREGPDGELFF.

This chain connects TRBV6-6 to TRBJ2-5; unclear D gene. Trimming shortened V by 4 bases and J by 5 bases, and 14 bases separated the two germline ends. Germline V gene sequence: CDR1 MNHNY, CDR2 SVGAGI (reference sequence). This CDR3 is built from 14 residues. The CDR3 loop is CASSFPSSGETQYF. For the CDR3, the DNA is TGTGCCAGCAGTTTCCCCTCGTCCGGTGAGACCCAGTACTTC.

V is TRBV6-1 and J is TRBJ2-2; TRBD1 agrees at 7 bases. Per the germline V gene, CDR1 is MNHNS and CDR2 is SASEGT. The CDR3 has 15 amino acids. Trimming at V came to 5 bases and at J to 8 bases, leaving 11 bases not matched to a gene. The CDR3 nucleotides are TGTGCCAGCAGTCGAACGACAGGGTCCTCGGGGGAGCTGTTTTTT. It encodes CASSRTTGSSGELFF.

This sequence joins TRBV7-6 and TRBJ2-1; D is unresolved. Germline V gene sequence: CDR1 SGHVS, CDR2 FNYEAQ. Trimming left V 5 bases short and J 9 bases short, with 5 bases between. This CDR3 is 10 amino acids long. Here the CDR3 reads CASSAAEQFF. In DNA, the CDR3 is TGTGCCAGCAGCGCGGCTGAGCAGTTCTTC.

The chain employs TRBV27 and TRBJ2-7; D may be TRBD1 or TRBD2 (6 bases each). Looked up from germline, CDR1 is MNHEY and CDR2 is SMNVEV (reference sequence). CDR3 length: 15 residues. V lost 6 bases and J lost 7, with 22 bases in between. The CDR3 reads CASRVSIGSQGEQYF. CDR3 DNA: TGTGCCAGCAGGGTTTCAATCGGGAGTCAGGGGGAGCAGTACTTC.

The J gene is TRBJ2-4, the V gene TRBV19; 7 bases fit TRBD2. CDR1 and CDR2 from the germline V gene are LNHDA and SQIVND (reference sequence). The V and J ends lost 5 bases and 1 base, in that order; junction bases with no gene match: 8. CDR3 length: 16 amino acids. CDR3 sequence (DNA): TGTGCCAGTAGTCCCCTGGGGGAGGGGGCCAAAAACATTCAGTACTTC. Translation: CASSPLGEGAKNIQYF.

V gene TRBV5-1 combines with J gene TRBJ2-7; 10 bases map to TRBD2. Germline CDR1 and CDR2: SGHRS and YFSETQ. V shed 0 bases and J 4 bases; nucleotides not matched to a gene: 10. The CDR3 length is 17 residues. CDR3 sequence: CASSLEGAGGLSYEQYF. As DNA, the CDR3 is TGCGCCAGCAGCTTGGAGGGAGCGGGAGGGCTTTCTTACGAGCAGTACTTC.

This clone was picked up one time. V is TRBV7-9 and J is TRBJ2-7, with 9 nucleotides matching TRBD1. The junction had 14 bases not matched to a gene; V was cut back by 0 bases and J by 5 bases. The CDR3 loop spans 18 amino acids. Per the germline V gene, CDR1 is SEHNR and CDR2 is FQNEAQ (reference sequence). Here the CDR3 reads CASSLAPPARDRADEQYF. The DNA of the CDR3 is TGTGCCAGCAGCTTAGCCCCCCCGGCCAGGGACAGGGCGGACGAGCAGTACTTC.

The chain combines TRBV7-9 with TRBJ2-7; maybe TRBD1 (6 bases). V gave up 5 bases and J gave up 2 bases, with 19 bases separating them. The length of the CDR3 is 16 residues. In germline, CDR1 is SEHNR, CDR2 FQNEAQ (reference sequence). The CDR3 region has the DNA TGTGCCAGCAGCCATCCACGAGGCGGACAGCCCTACGAGCAGTACTTC. Protein product: CASSHPRGGQPYEQYF.

The chain employs TRBV7-9 and TRBJ2-7; D not resolved. This CDR3 is 13 amino acids long. Trimming took 4 bases from V and 2 from J, leaving 9 bases between them. Germline assignment: CDR1 SEHNR and CDR2 FQNEAQ (reference sequence). The CDR3 spells CASSSDGPYEQYF. The CDR3 nucleotides read TGTGCCAGCAGCTCCGACGGACCCTACGAGCAGTACTTC.

The chain is built from TRBV29-1 and TRBJ2-7; D is unresolved. Looked up from germline, CDR1 is SQVTM and CDR2 is ANQGSEA. The CDR3 is 12 amino acids. V was shortened by 4 bases and J by 0 bases, with 7 bases between the two germline ends. The CDR3 DNA reads TGCAGCGTTGTAGGGAACTCCTACGAGCAGTACTTC. It encodes CSVVGNSYEQYF.

This clone was recorded only once. This chain joins TRBV7-9 and TRBJ2-7; TRBD1 or TRBD2 may be the D gene (5 bases each). Germline loops: CDR1 SEHNR, CDR2 FQNEAQ (reference sequence). V shed 0 bases and J shed 4 bases, with 13 bases lying between them. This CDR3 is 15 amino acids long. CDR3 bases: TGTGCCAGCAGCTTAGCGGGGGAAGGAAGTTACGAGCAGTACTTC. It specifies CASSLAGEGSYEQYF.

The genes are TRBV27 and TRBJ1-3, with no clear D. CDR1 and CDR2 from the germline V gene are MNHEY and SMNVEV (reference sequence). V lost 5 bases to trimming and J lost 0 bases, with 8 bases between them. This CDR3 comprises 14 residues. In DNA, the CDR3 is TGTGCCAGCAGTCCATGGAGCTCTGGAAACACCATATATTTT. Amino acid sequence: CASSPWSSGNTIYF.

The chain has TRBV7-2 and TRBJ2-7, with a tentative D call TRBD1 (6 bases). The CDR3 sequence is 16 residues long. The germline gives CDR1 SGHTA, CDR2 FQGNSA. V was pared by 1 base and J by 5 bases, with 18 bases between. The CDR3 sequence is CASSLVLSDSSHEQYF. The CDR3 nucleotides are TGTGCCAGCAGCTTAGTTCTCTCGGACAGTAGCCACGAGCAGTACTTC.

The J gene is TRBJ2-5, the V gene TRBV29-1; possibly TRBD2 for D (6 bases). The V gene's germline CDR1 is SQVTM and CDR2 ANQGSEA. Between the trimmed V and J ends, which lost 4 bases and 5 bases, there was a span of 26 bases. The CDR3 is 17 amino acids. The DNA for the CDR3 is TGCAGCGTTGTTTTCCCTAGCGTCAATCCCCGGGGGGAGACCCAGTACTTC. It translates to CSVVFPSVNPRGETQYF.

With respect to this clone: Additional DNA sequences in this sample encode the identical CDR3. V is TRBV7-6 and J is TRBJ2-1, with D perhaps TRBD2 (6 bases). The V and J ends lost 0 bases and 7 bases respectively, with 10 bases between them. The CDR3 spans 14 residues. CDR1 and CDR2 from the germline V gene are SGHVS and FNYEAQ. CDR3 protein: CASSLAGGGNEQFF. The CDR3 nucleotides are TGTGCCAGCAGCTTAGCGGGAGGAGGGAATGAGCAGTTCTTC. The entire variable domain, with the rest obtained from reference TRBV7-6 and TRBJ2-1, is as follows: GAGVSQSPRYKVTKRGQDVALRCDPISGHVSLYWYRQALGQGPEFLTYFNYEAQQDKSGLPNDRFSAERPEGSISTLTIQRTEQRDSAMYRCASSLAGGGNEQFFGPGTRLTVL.

The chain is built from TRBV16 and TRBJ2-7; 8 bases are a match to TRBD1. The CDR3 runs to 14 residues. From germline, CDR1 is KGHSY and CDR2 FQNENV. The V segment lost 1 base and the J segment 5 bases; nucleotides outside the gene matches: 4. CDR3 residues: CASSQFAGGDEQYF. CDR3 DNA: TGTGCCAGCAGCCAATTCGCAGGGGGCGACGAGCAGTACTTC.

This clone was counted a single time. The chain is built from TRBV29-1 and TRBJ2-2; 8 bases fit TRBD1. The CDR3 sequence is 14 residues long. Germline CDR1 reads SQVTM; CDR2 reads ANQGSEA. After removal of 7 bases from V and 1 base from J, the junction contained 5 bases not matched to a gene. The CDR3: CSGPDRVNTGELFF. Written as DNA, the CDR3 is TGCAGCGGACCGGACAGGGTGAACACCGGGGAGCTGTTTTTT.

This sequence joins TRBV10-1 and TRBJ2-3; 7 nucleotides agree with TRBD2. With V trimmed by 4 bases and J by 6 bases, 10 bases remained unmatched. The CDR3 is 15 amino acids. Per the germline V gene, CDR1 is WNHNN and CDR2 is SYGVQD (reference sequence). Here the CDR3 DNA reads TGCGCCAGCAGTGCAGGGCGGGAGTTTGGGGATACGCAGTATTTT. Translation: CASSAGREFGDTQYF.

The chain combines TRBV6-4 with TRBJ2-1; D is perhaps TRBD2 (6 bases). CDR1 is MRHNA and CDR2 is SNTAGT in the germline V gene. CDR3 size: 16 residues. With 2 bases removed from V and 5 bases from J, the gap between germline ends came to 16 bases. The CDR3 loop reads CASSDVVSGYHNEQFF. The CDR3 DNA sequence: TGTGCCAGCAGTGACGTGGTAAGCGGGTATCACAATGAGCAGTTCTTC.

This clone was observed a few times. The rearrangement uses TRBV7-8 and TRBJ1-1; possible D gene TRBD1, 6 bases. The V end lost 5 bases, the J end lost 0 bases, and 13 bases lay between the germline ends. The V gene's germline CDR1 is SGHVS and CDR2 FQNEAQ. This CDR3 is built from 15 residues. The CDR3 coding sequence is TGTGCCAGCAGCCCTTGGGACAACGTGAACACTGAAGCTTTCTTT. It yields the protein CASSPWDNVNTEAFF.

The CDR3 reads CASSVVGGNYNEQFF. In DNA, the CDR3 is TGTGCCAGCAGCGTAGTAGGAGGGAACTACAATGAGCAGTTCTTC. The rearrangement joins TRBV9 to TRBJ2-1; possible D gene TRBD2, 6 bases. Between the trimmed V and J ends, which lost 0 bases and 3 bases, there was a span of 10 bases. The CDR3 runs to 15 residues. Germline loops: CDR1 SGDLS, CDR2 YYNGEE.

The chain carries TRBV6-5 and TRBJ1-5; D is unresolved. Germline-derived CDR1 and CDR2 are MNHEY and SVGAGI. V was cut by 4 bases and J by 0 bases, with 4 bases left in between. The length of the CDR3 is 13 residues. The CDR3 DNA is TGTGCCAGCAGTTGGGGTAGCAATCAGCCCCAGCATTTT. This gives the protein CASSWGSNQPQHF.